The entry below gives a single T cell receptor beta chain sequence along with its context. Its antigen target is currently unknown. Base qualities are not at hand, and no much larger clone is one base apart. This entry is derived from a study of T cell responses to AZD1222 COVID-19 vaccine (dated by TCRdb to about 2021). Turning to the overall study: Because spike-specific TCR depth and breadth did not differ between the two schedules, AZD1222 recipients who got a second dose at roughly 4 weeks were pooled with those who got a second dose at roughly 12 weeks. A total of just over 230 trial participants underwent TCR sequencing, of whom 207 had received two doses of AZD1222 and around 26 had received two doses of the MenACWY control vaccine. Enrollment into the trials was organized by age into subgroups of 18-55, 56-69 and 70-plus years, and those subgroups contained around 150, 28 and 57 TCR-sequenced participants, respectively. Study-level results and caveats: CD4 TCRs associated with the vaccine covered the entire spike protein, and the dominant responses were in regions 160-218 and 743-854. Spike-specific TCR breadth and depth rose significantly after two AZD1222 doses compared with day 0 and with MenACWY recipients. Most participants were white British and females outnumbered males, and the authors suggested that clonal diversity may have been underestimated. Because no day 14 peak-response samples were available, the repertoires could be characterized only after the peak T cell response. Reportedly, almost half of the unique spike-specific TCRs recognized epitopes lying outside the regions that are mutated in the B.1.351 and B.1.1.7 variants. The 56-69-year group was small, and its depth increase did not reach significance, likely because of low power. Only five or six AZD1222 recipients were SARS-CoV-2 seropositive at baseline, limiting conclusions about previously exposed vaccinees.

The CDR3 regions of human TCRbeta chains were analyzed by immunosequencing. In the authors' own workflow: Repertoire TCRs were matched against a reference library of SARS-CoV-2-specific TCRs generated with the MIRA antigen-specificity platform. Breadth meant the fraction of unique TCRs that were SARS-CoV-2-associated, whereas depth meant the fraction of total T cells that were SARS-CoV-2-associated. Using the MIRA data, each spike-specific TCR was assigned both to the spike region to which the TCR was reactive and to a CD4 or CD8 class. Log10-transformed breadth and depth values were compared by one-way ANOVA with Sidak's multiple comparisons tests. In its TCRdb copy, this immuneACCESS table keeps in-frame sequences only and misses some clones. Where compared with another copy, unresolved V genes explain less than half of these, and the others have no known cause. The V and J calls and clone size were taken over from that table, and D and trimming were inferred from the DNA. In this sample the table shows over 100,000 clones, 89% of which occur a single time. In total, the top ten clones hold under 20% of the sample.

Per the publication, the time point label means: baseline before first vaccination. The vaccinee samples were drawn from two UK trials, COV001 and COV002, one of which was a single-blind randomized controlled phase 2/3 trial testing AZD1222 (ChAdOx1 nCoV-19) in healthy adults. For TCRbeta chain sequencing, PBMC samples were collected from trial participants at day 0 and at day 28 after the second dose. The clonotype originates from an adult in good health. Sample: peripheral blood, taken on day 0 of AZD1222 vaccination.

The CDR3 region: CSVLARTQYF. The nucleotide sequence reads TGCAGTGTGCTAGCGCGGACCCAGTACTTC. The chain is assembled from TRBV20-1 and TRBJ2-5; possibly the D gene is TRBD2, per 6 matching bases. The germline ends are 10 bases apart after V is trimmed by 7 bases and J by 7 bases. The CDR3 starts with the cysteine, ends with the phenylalanine, and has 10 residues. Of the read, only the CDR3 DNA is kept; its 30 bases are in frame from base 1. Sequences DFQATT (CDR1) and SNEGSKA (CDR2) are obtained from the germline V gene (reference sequence).